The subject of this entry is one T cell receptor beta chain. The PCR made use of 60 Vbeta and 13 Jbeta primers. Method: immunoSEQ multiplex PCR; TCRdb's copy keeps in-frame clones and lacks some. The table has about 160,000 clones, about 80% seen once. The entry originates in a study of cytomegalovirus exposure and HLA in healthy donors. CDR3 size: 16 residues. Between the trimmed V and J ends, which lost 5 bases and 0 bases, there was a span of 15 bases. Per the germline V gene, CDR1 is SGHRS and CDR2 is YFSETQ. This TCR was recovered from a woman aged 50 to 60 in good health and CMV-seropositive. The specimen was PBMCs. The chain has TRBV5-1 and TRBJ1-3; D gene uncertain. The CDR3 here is CASSEDPANSGNTIYF. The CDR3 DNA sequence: TGCGCCAGCAGTGAGGATCCGGCCAACTCTGGAAACACCATATATTTT.